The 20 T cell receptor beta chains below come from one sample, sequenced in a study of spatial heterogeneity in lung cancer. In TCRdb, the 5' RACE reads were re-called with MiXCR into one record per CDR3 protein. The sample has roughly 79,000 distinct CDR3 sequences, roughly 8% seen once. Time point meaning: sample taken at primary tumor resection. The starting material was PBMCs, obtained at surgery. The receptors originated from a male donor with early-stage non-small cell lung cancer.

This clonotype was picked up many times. In DNA form, the CDR3 reads TGTGCCAGCAGTTACCGCCTGGGACAGGTGGCCTACGAGCAGTACTTC. Protein product: CASSYRLGQVAYEQYF. V gene TRBV6-2 or TRBV6-3 combines with J gene TRBJ2-7; 8 nucleotides agree with TRBD1. Germline CDR1 reads MNHEY; CDR2 reads SVGEGT. V lost 2 bases to trimming and J lost 2 bases; unmatched junction nucleotides: 8. This CDR3 is 16 amino acids long.

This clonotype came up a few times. In nucleotides, the CDR3 is TGTGCCAGCACCCCGGGACTCCTGCCCTCTGGAAACACCATATATTTT. Translated: CASTPGLLPSGNTIYF. This sequence joins TRBV6-6 and TRBJ1-3; D is possibly TRBD1 (5 bases). This CDR3 region has 16 residues. Germline V CDR1 and CDR2: MNHNY, SVGAGI (reference sequence). With 7 bases removed from V and 0 bases from J, the gap between germline ends came to 16 bases.

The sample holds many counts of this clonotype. The CDR3 coding sequence is TGTGCCAGCAGCGGCCGGGACAGGGGATGGGAGACCCAGTACTTC. Residues: CASSGRDRGWETQYF. J is TRBJ2-5 and V is TRBV7-9, with 10 positions matching TRBD1. The J segment lost 5 bases and the V segment lost 5 bases, leaving 8 bases of the junction unmatched. The CDR3 is 15 amino acids. Per germline, CDR1 SEHNR and CDR2 FQNEAQ (reference sequence).

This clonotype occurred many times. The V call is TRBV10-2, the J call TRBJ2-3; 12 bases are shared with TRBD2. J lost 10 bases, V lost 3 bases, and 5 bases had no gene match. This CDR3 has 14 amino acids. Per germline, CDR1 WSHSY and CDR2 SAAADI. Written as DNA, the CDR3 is TGCGCCAGCAGTGAAACGACTAGCGGGAGTGCGCAGTATTTT. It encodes CASSETTSGSAQYF.

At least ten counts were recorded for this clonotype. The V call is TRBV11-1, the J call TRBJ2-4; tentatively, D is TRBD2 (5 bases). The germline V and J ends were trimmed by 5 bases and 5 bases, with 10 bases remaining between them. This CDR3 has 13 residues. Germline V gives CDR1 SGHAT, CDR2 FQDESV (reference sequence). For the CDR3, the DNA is TGTGCCAGCAGCCGGGGATGGGAAAACATTCAGTACTTC. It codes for CASSRGWENIQYF. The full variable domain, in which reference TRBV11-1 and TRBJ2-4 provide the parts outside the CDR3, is EAEVAQSPRYKITEKSQAVAFWCDPISGHATLYWYRQILGQGPELLVQFQDESVVDDSQLPKDRFSAERLKGVDSTLKIQPAELGDSAMYLCASSRGWENIQYFGAGTRLSVL.

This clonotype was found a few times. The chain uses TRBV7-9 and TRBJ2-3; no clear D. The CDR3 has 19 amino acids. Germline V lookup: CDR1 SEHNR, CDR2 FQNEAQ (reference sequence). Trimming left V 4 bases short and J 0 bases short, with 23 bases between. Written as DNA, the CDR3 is TGTGCCAGCAGCTGCGACGACCCCTGCGTACCTACTAGCACAGATACGCAGTATTTT. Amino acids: CASSCDDPCVPTSTDTQYF. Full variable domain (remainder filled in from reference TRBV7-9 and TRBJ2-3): DTGVSQNPRHKITKRGQNVTFRCDPISEHNRLYWYRQTLGQGPEFLTYFQNEAQLEKSRLLSDRFSAERPKGSFSTLEIQRTEQGDSAMYLCASSCDDPCVPTSTDTQYFGPGTRLTVL.

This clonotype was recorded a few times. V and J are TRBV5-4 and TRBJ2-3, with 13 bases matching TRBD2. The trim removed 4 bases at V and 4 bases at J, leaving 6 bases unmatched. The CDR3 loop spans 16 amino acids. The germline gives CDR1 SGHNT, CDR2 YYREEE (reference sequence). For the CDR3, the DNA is TGTGCCAGCAGCACAGGACTAGCGGGAGCCCCAGATACGCAGTATTTT. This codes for CASSTGLAGAPDTQYF.

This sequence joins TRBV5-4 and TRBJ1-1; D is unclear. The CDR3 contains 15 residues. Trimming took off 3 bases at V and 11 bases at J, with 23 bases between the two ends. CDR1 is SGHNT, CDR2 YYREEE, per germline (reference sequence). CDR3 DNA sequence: TGTGCCAGCAGCTCCTACGGACCCCAAACCGGAGAGGCTTTCTTT. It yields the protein CASSSYGPQTGEAFF.

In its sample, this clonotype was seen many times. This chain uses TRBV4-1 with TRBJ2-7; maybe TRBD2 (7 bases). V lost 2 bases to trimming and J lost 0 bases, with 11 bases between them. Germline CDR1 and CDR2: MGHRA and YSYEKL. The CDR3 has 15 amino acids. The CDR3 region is CASSQSGGLSYEQYF. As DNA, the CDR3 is TGCGCCAGCAGCCAATCGGGGGGCCTCTCCTACGAGCAGTACTTC.

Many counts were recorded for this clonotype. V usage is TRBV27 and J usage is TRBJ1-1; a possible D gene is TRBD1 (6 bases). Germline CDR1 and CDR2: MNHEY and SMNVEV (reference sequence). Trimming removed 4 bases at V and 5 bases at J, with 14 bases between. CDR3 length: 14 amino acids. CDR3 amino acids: CASSYTYRETEAFF. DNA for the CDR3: TGTGCCAGCAGTTATACTTACAGGGAGACTGAAGCTTTCTTT.

CDR3 sequence reads: CASTRGPGQETQYF. The CDR3 DNA reads TGTGCCAGCACGAGGGGTCCGGGCCAAGAGACCCAGTACTTC. The chain recombines TRBV27 with TRBJ2-5; D tentatively fits TRBD1 or TRBD2 (5 bases each). The germline gives CDR1 MNHEY, CDR2 SMNVEV (reference sequence). The V and J ends lost 7 bases and 1 base respectively, with 13 bases between them. CDR3 size: 14 residues.

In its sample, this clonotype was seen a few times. The CDR3 reads CASSVASGGSNTGELFF. Here the CDR3 DNA reads TGTGCCAGCAGTGTCGCGTCAGGAGGGAGTAACACCGGGGAGCTGTTTTTT. This rearrangement joins TRBV6-1 to TRBJ2-2, with D possibly matching TRBD2 (6 bases). Trimming took off 4 bases at V and 2 bases at J, with 17 bases between the two ends. The CDR3 totals 17 residues. Germline V gene data show CDR1 as MNHNS and CDR2 as SASEGT.

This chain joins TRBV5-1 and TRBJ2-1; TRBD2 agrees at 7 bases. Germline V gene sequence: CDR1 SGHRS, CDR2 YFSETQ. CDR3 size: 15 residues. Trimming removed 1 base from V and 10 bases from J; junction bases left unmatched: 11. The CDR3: CASSLSLLAGREQFF. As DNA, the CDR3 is TGCGCCAGCAGCTTGAGTCTTTTAGCGGGCCGCGAGCAGTTCTTC.

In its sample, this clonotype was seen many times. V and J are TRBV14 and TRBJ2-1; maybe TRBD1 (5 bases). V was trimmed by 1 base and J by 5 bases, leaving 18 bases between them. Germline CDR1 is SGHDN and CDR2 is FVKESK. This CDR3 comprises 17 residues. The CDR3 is CASSQGRKGLLDNEQFF. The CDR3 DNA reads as TGTGCCAGCAGCCAAGGTCGGAAGGGGCTCCTAGACAATGAGCAGTTCTTC.

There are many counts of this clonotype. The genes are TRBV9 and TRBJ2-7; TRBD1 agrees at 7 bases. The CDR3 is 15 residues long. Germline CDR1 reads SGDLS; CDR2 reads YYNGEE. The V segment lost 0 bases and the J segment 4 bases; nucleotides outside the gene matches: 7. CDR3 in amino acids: CASSVAVTGLYEQYF. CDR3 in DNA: TGTGCCAGCAGCGTAGCGGTGACAGGGCTATACGAGCAGTACTTC.

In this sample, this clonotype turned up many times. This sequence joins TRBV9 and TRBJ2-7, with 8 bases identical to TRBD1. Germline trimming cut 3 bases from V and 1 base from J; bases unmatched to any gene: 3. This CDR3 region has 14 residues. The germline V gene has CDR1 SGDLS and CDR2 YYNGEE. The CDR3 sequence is CASSGRQGSYEQYF. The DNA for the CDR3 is TGTGCCAGCAGCGGACGACAGGGGTCCTACGAGCAGTACTTC.

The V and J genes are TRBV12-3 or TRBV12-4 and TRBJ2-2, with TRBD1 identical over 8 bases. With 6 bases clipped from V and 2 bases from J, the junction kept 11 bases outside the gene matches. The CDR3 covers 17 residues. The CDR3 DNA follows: TGTGCCAGCAGGGGGACAGGTCTTGGAGTCAACACCGGGGAGCTGTTTTTT. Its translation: CASRGTGLGVNTGELFF.

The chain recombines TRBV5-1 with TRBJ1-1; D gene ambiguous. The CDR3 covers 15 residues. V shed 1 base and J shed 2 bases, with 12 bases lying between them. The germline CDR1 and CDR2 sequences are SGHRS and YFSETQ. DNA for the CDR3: TGCGCCAGCAGCTTGATAGCACAGCCAAACACTGAAGCTTTCTTT. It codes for CASSLIAQPNTEAFF.

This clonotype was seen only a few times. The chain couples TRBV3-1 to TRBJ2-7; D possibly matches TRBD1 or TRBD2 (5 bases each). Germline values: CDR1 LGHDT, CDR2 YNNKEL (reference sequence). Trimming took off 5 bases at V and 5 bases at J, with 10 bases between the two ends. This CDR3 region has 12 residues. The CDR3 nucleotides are TGTGCCAGCAGCTCATTGGGGGACGAGCAGTACTTC. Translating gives CASSSLGDEQYF.

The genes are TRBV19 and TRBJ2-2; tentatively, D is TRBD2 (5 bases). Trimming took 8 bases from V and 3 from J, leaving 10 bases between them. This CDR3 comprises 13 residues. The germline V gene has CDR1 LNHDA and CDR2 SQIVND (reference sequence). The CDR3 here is CASLGSDTGELFF. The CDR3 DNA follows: TGTGCCAGTCTAGGGAGTGACACCGGGGAGCTGTTTTTT. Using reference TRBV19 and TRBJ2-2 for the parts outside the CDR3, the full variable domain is DGGITQSPKYLFRKEGQNVTLSCEQNLNHDAMYWYRQDPGQGLRLIYYSQIVNDFQKGDIAEGYSVSREKKESFPLTVTSAQKNPTAFYLCASLGSDTGELFFGEGSRLTVL.